This is a list of T cell receptor beta chains from one sample in a study of regulatory dendritic cells for organ transplantation. Which antigens these TCRs recognize remains unknown. Here immunoSEQ multiplex PCR was the method, and the copy in TCRdb shows in-frame clones only, minus some. Of tens of thousands of clones listed, approximately 85% were seen once; the top ten hold 0.26%. Sequenced: naive CD4+ T cells from blood cultured with dendritic cells. The source is a human donor in good health. Both conserved end residues are part of each CDR3. Each record gives: CDR3 protein, CDR3 DNA, V gene, J gene, clone size, D gene. D genes are given only for firm matches. Size values are once, few and many counts, or a class for expanded clones, and some rows have none.

CDR3: CASSGNTSPHEQFF
DNA: TGTGCCAGCAGCGGAAATACTAGTCCCCATGAGCAGTTCTTC
V: TRBV2
J: TRBJ2-1
size: -
D: -

CDR3: CASSQEGGSTDTQYF
DNA: TGCGCCAGCAGCCAAGAGGGCGGGAGCACAGATACGCAGTATTTT
V: TRBV4-3
J: TRBJ2-3
size: -
D: -

CDR3: CAISERAYEQYF
DNA: TGTGCCATCAGTGAGAGGGCCTACGAGCAGTACTTC
V: TRBV10-3
J: TRBJ2-7
size: -
D: -

CDR3: CASSPNAQYRSSTDTQYF
DNA: TGTGCCAGCTCACCGAACGCCCAGTATCGCAGTTCCACAGATACGCAGTATTTT
V: TRBV18
J: TRBJ2-3
size: -
D: -

CDR3: CASSTNRGDTQYF
DNA: TGCGCCAGCAGTACGAACAGAGGAGATACGCAGTATTTT
V: TRBV5-1
J: TRBJ2-3
size: -
D: -

CDR3: CASSKLGTSSYEQYF
DNA: TGTGCCAGCAGCAAATTAGGCACGTCCTCCTACGAGCAGTACTTC
V: TRBV21-1
J: TRBJ2-7
size: -
D: -

CDR3: CASSDRTSGSYEQYF
DNA: TGTGCCAGCAGTGACCGGACTAGCGGGTCCTACGAGCAGTACTTC
V: TRBV5-4
J: TRBJ2-7
size: -
D: TRBD2

CDR3: CASSEYIRGQTSTDTQYF
DNA: TGTGCCAGCAGTGAATATATTCGGGGACAGACAAGCACAGATACGCAGTATTTT
V: TRBV25-1
J: TRBJ2-3
size: -
D: TRBD1

CDR3: CASSFRGGETQYF
DNA: TGTGCCAGCAGCTTCCGTGGCGGGGAGACCCAGTACTTC
V: TRBV5-6
J: TRBJ2-5
size: -
D: -

CDR3: CACSRDRLYEQYF
DNA: TGTGCCTGTTCCCGGGACAGACTCTACGAGCAGTACTTC
V: TRBV30
J: TRBJ2-7
size: -
D: TRBD1

CDR3: CASSAPPGQGVEEQYF
DNA: TGTGCCAGCAGCGCCCCTCCGGGACAGGGAGTAGAGGAGCAGTACTTC
V: TRBV13
J: TRBJ2-7
size: once
D: TRBD1

CDR3: CASSLAGGTGRVAFF
DNA: TGTGCCAGCAGCTTGGCCGGGGGGACAGGGAGGGTAGCTTTCTTT
V: TRBV5-5
J: TRBJ1-1
size: once
D: TRBD1

CDR3: CASSVEVNTEAFF
DNA: TGTGCCAGCAGCGTAGAAGTGAACACTGAAGCTTTCTTT
V: TRBV9
J: TRBJ1-1
size: few
D: -

CDR3: CASSMVLNAEAFF
DNA: TGTGCCAGTAGTATGGTCCTGAACGCTGAAGCTTTCTTT
V: TRBV19
J: TRBJ1-1
size: -
D: -

CDR3: CASSLVSRSGNTIYF
DNA: TGTGCCAGCAGCTTGGTCTCACGCTCTGGAAACACCATATATTTT
V: TRBV5-6
J: TRBJ1-3
size: few
D: -

CDR3: CASSPLPAAERPYEQYF
DNA: TGTGCCAGCTCACCACTTCCGGCGGCGGAGAGGCCCTACGAGCAGTACTTC
V: TRBV18
J: TRBJ2-7
size: -
D: -

CDR3: CASSTADRGSEQYF
DNA: TGTGCCAGTAGTACGGCGGACAGGGGAAGCGAGCAGTACTTC
V: TRBV19
J: TRBJ2-7
size: -
D: TRBD1

CDR3: CASSPWLAPIEQYF
DNA: TGTGCCAGCAGCCCCTGGTTGGCCCCCATCGAGCAGTACTTC
V: TRBV7-2
J: TRBJ2-7
size: -
D: -

CDR3: CASSVNMWANVLTF
DNA: TGTGCCAGCAGCGTGAACATGTGGGCCAACGTCCTGACTTTC
V: TRBV9
J: TRBJ2-6
size: -
D: -

CDR3: CASSLVWGQDEQFF
DNA: TGTGCCAGCAGCTTAGTTTGGGGTCAGGATGAGCAGTTCTTC
V: TRBV13
J: TRBJ2-1
size: -
D: -

CDR3: CASSGWTLGYTF
DNA: TGTGCCAGCAGTGGGTGGACGCTTGGCTACACCTTC
V: TRBV2
J: TRBJ1-2
size: few
D: -

CDR3: CASSAASGSLYGYTF
DNA: TGTGCCAGCAGCGCGGCATCAGGGTCCCTCTATGGCTACACCTTC
V: TRBV7-2
J: TRBJ1-2
size: -
D: -

CDR3: CASSLDPRTGDMAF
DNA: TGTGCCAGCAGCTTAGATCCCCGGACAGGGGATATGGCCTTC
V: TRBV7-9
J: TRBJ1-2
size: -
D: TRBD1

CDR3: CATSPGDSTNEKLFF
DNA: TGTGCCACCAGCCCTGGGGATTCAACTAATGAAAAACTGTTTTTT
V: TRBV15
J: TRBJ1-4
size: -
D: -

CDR3: CASSGRNARTEAFF
DNA: TGTGCCAGCAGCGGCAGGAATGCCCGCACTGAAGCTTTCTTT
V: TRBV11-1
J: TRBJ1-1
size: -
D: -

CDR3: CASSPGGFGSQETQYF
DNA: TGTGCCAGCAGCCCGGGAGGGTTCGGGTCTCAAGAGACCCAGTACTTC
V: TRBV5-4
J: TRBJ2-5
size: -
D: TRBD2

CDR3: CASSWGKLNTGELFF
DNA: TGTGCCAGCAGCTGGGGAAAACTGAACACCGGGGAGCTGTTTTTT
V: TRBV7-9
J: TRBJ2-2
size: once
D: -

CDR3: CASSSTGGSHSNQPQHF
DNA: TGTGCCAGTAGTTCTACAGGGGGGTCTCATAGCAATCAGCCCCAGCATTTT
V: TRBV19
J: TRBJ1-5
size: -
D: TRBD1

CDR3: CASSLGTAYGYTF
DNA: TGTGCCAGCAGCTTGGGGACAGCTTATGGCTACACCTTC
V: TRBV5-6
J: TRBJ1-2
size: -
D: -

CDR3: CASKDQTGGSYSPLHF
DNA: TGTGCCAGCAAGGACCAGACAGGGGGTAGTTATTCACCCCTCCACTTT
V: TRBV2
J: TRBJ1-6
size: -
D: TRBD1

CDR3: CASMIREGYEQYF
DNA: TGTGCCAGCATGATCAGGGAGGGCTACGAGCAGTACTTC
V: TRBV7-9
J: TRBJ2-7
size: -
D: TRBD2